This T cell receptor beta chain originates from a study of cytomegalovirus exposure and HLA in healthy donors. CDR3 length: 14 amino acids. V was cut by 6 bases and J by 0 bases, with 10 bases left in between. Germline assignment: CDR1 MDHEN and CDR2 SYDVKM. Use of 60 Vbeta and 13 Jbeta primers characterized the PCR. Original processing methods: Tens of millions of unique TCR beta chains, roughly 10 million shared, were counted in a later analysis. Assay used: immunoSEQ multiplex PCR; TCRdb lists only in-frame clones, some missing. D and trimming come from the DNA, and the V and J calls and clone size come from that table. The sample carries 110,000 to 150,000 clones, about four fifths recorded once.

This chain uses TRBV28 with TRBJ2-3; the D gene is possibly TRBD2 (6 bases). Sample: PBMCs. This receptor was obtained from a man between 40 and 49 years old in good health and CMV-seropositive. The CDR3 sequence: CASRAGGSTDTQYF. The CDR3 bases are TGTGCCAGCAGAGCCGGGGGAAGCACAGATACGCAGTATTTT.